The entry below describes one TCR beta chain. CDR1 and CDR2 from the germline V gene are SNHLY and FYNNEI. The length of the CDR3 is 13 residues. Trimming pared 6 bases from V and 3 bases from J, leaving 8 bases between. The method was immunoSEQ multiplex PCR; TCRdb's version includes in-frame clones alone and lacks a portion of them. The sample shows around 81,000 clones, roughly 90% of them seen only once. The data were obtained in a study of blood T cell repertoires in COVID-19. Study summary: T cells, B-cell-depleted T cells, or PBMCs supplied cDNA or gDNA.

This TCR was sampled from a man aged 70 or older with acute or convalescent COVID-19. The rearrangement joins TRBV2 to TRBJ1-4; D call uncertain. The sample consisted of peripheral blood. The CDR3 here is CASSGVANEKLFF. In nucleotides, the CDR3 is TGTGCCAGCAGCGGGGTTGCTAATGAAAAACTGTTTTTT.